This T cell receptor beta chain was recorded in a study of ipilimumab plus nivolumab after autologous stem cell transplantation. Across the whole study: Patients received a median of roughly 5 ipilimumab and 8 or 9 nivolumab doses. Study findings and constraints: The authors say TCR, Treg and microbiome findings warrant further study.

Note on this clone: Its antigen is as yet unknown.

Libraries were prepared by immunoSEQ multiplex PCR; TCRdb keeps only in-frame clonotypes and omits some of them. The sample has 15,000 to 20,000 clones, approximately 71% seen once; the top ten hold roughly 20%. CDR1 is LNHNV and CDR2 is YYDKDF in the germline V gene (reference sequence). The CDR3 runs 15 residues. Deletions cut 3 bases from V and 6 bases from J, with 15 bases between. Patients got 3 mg/kg IV nivolumab weeks 1, 4, 7, 10, then biweekly through week 26. The receptor's source is a male donor with diffuse large B-cell lymphoma. This chain uses TRBV15 with TRBJ2-1; D is undetermined. This material consisted of PBMCs, taken in a trial of ipilimumab plus nivolumab as post-transplant consolidation. For the CDR3, the DNA is TGTGCCACCAGCAGTCATGGCTCGTCCAGCAATGAGCAGTTCTTC. This translates into CATSSHGSSSNEQFF.